This T cell receptor (beta chain) was recorded in a study of CD8+ T cells in alopecia areata. The overall study: Among treated patients, oral tofacitinib was administered at 5 to 10 mg twice daily.

Indicated treatment: oral pan-JAK inhibitor, 5-10 mg twice daily. PBMC-derived CD4+ and CD8+ T cells were sorted. The CDR3 sequence is 13 residues long. Germline CDR1 is SQVTM and CDR2 is ANQGSEA. V was shortened by 5 bases and J by 6 bases, with 14 bases between the two germline ends. Study-wide points: Uncertainty about whether baseline CD8+ expansion is linked to response remains, with one nonresponder. Affected scalp, especially in alopecia totalis/universalis, had a higher clonality than normal scalp did.

RNA was isolated and reverse transcribed to cDNA, the sequencing template. Repertoires were generated with immunoSEQ multiplex PCR, while TCRdb's copy carries only in-frame clones and drops some. The sample comprises around 190,000 clones, roughly 60% of which are singletons, and 1% rests with the top ten. In regard to this clone: Antigen unknown.

The chain couples TRBV29-1 to TRBJ2-1; no clear D gene. The sequenced sample was CD4+ T cells sorted from blood, obtained at week 24, from a patient treated with tofacitinib. This sequence was found in a human donor with alopecia areata. This CDR3 reads CSVSRVLGNEQFF. For the CDR3, the DNA is TGCAGCGTTAGTAGGGTTTTAGGCAATGAGCAGTTCTTC.